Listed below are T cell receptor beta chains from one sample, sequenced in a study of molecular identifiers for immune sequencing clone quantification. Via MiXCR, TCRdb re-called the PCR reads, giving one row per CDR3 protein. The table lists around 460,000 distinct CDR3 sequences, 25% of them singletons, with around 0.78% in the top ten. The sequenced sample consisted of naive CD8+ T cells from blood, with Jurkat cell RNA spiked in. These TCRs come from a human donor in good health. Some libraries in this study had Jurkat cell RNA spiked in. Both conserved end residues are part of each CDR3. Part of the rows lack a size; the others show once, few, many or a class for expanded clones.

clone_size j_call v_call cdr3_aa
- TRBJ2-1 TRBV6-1 CATALWTGGDEQFF
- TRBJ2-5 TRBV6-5 CASSYSLGGQETQYF
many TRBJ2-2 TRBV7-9 CASSFSGRSGELFF
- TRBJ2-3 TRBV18 CASSPPFKQFSTDTQYF
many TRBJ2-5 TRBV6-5 CASSYSALGGQETQYF
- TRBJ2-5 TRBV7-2 CASSLGLAGGEPQYF
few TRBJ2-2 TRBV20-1 CSAITGNTGELFF
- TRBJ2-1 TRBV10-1 CASSGTLYNEQFF
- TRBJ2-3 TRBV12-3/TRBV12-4 CASTEGDTQYF
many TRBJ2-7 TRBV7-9 CASSPWSSGTYEQYF
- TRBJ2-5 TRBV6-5 CASSYGGTSGRGETQYF
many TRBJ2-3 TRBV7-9 CASSGRTTDTQYF
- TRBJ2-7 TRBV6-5 CASSFTDRGDEQYF
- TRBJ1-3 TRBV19 CASSMTATSGNTIYF
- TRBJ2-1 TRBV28 CASSLTLFSGRDEQFF
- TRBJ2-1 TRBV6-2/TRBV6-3 CASSFAGTSGRNEQFF
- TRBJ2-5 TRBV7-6 CASGQGSETQYF
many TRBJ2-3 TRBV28 CASSYRGETDTQYF
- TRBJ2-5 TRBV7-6 CASSYATGIQETQYF
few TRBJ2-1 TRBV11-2 CASSLARGAYNEQFF
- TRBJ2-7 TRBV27 CASKKGLGPYEQYF